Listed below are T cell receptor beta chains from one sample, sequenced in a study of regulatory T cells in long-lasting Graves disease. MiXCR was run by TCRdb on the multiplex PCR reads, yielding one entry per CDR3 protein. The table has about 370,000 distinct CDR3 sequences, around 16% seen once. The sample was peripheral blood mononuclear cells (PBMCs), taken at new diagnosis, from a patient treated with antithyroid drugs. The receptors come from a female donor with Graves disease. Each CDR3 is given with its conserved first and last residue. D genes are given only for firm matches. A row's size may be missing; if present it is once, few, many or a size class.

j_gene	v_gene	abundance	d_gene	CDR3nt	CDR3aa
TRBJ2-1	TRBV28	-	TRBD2	TGTGCCAGCAGTAGATCTTTGACTAGCGGGAGGAATGAGCAGTTCTTC	CASSRSLTSGRNEQFF
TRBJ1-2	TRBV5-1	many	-	TGCGCCAGCGGCGGGGTAGGCCAACTTAATGGCTACACCTTC	CASGGVGQLNGYTF
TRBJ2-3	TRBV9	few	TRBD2	TGTGCCAGCAGCGTAGGAGCCGGACTAGCGGGAGGGCCGGAGGATACGCAGTATTTT	CASSVGAGLAGGPEDTQYF
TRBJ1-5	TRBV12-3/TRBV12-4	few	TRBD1	TGTGCCAGCAGTCTCACAGGGGGAGCGAAACAGCCCCAGCATTTT	CASSLTGGAKQPQHF
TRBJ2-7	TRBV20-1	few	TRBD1	TGCAGTGCTAGAGGGACGGAGGACAGGGGGTACGGCGAGCAGTACTTC	CSARGTEDRGYGEQYF
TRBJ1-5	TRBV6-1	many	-	TGTGCCAGCAGGCAGGGGTTGAATAGCAATCAGCCCCAGCATTTT	CASRQGLNSNQPQHF
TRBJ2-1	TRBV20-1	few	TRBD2	TGCAGTTACCCTCCGGGACTAAGTGGTTTCAATGAGCAGTTCTTC	CSYPPGLSGFNEQFF
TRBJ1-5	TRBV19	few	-	TGTGCCAGTACCCCACAAGAGGGGAATCAGCCCCAGCATTTT	CASTPQEGNQPQHF
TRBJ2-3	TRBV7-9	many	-	TGTGCCAGCAAGGGTCCAGTCACAGATACGCAGTATTTT	CASKGPVTDTQYF
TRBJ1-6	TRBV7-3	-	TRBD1	TGTGCCAGCAGCCGGACAGGCTCCTCACCCCTCCACTTT	CASSRTGSSPLHF
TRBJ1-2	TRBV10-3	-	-	TGTGCCATCAGTGAGAACGGGGTTAACTATGGCTACACCTTC	CAISENGVNYGYTF
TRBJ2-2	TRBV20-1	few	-	TGCAGTGCTAGAAATCCGACCGCGAACACCGGGGAGCTGTTTTTT	CSARNPTANTGELFF
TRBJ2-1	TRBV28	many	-	TGTGCCAGCAGTTTACCCTCAGGGGATGAGCAGTTCTTC	CASSLPSGDEQFF
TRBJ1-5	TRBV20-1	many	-	TGCAGTGCTATTCTGCAGGGTGGTCAGCCCCAGCATTTT	CSAILQGGQPQHF
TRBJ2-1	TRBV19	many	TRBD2	TGTGCCAGTAGTATAGGTGGGAGGGCCTACAATGAGCAGTTCTTC	CASSIGGRAYNEQFF
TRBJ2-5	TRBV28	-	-	TGTGCCAGCAGTTTCGCAGGTCCCCAAGAGACCCAGTACTTC	CASSFAGPQETQYF
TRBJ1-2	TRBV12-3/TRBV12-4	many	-	TGTGCAGCTGCCGGGAACTATGGCTACACCTTC	CAAAGNYGYTF
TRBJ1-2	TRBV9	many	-	TGTGCCAGCAGCGGAATCGGCACAGGGAACGGCTATGGCTACACCTTC	CASSGIGTGNGYGYTF
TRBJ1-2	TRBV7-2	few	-	TGTGCCAGCGGCTATCCAGGGGTTGTGAGCTATGGCTACACCTTC	CASGYPGVVSYGYTF
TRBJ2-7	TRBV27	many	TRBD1	TGTGCCAGCAGGGCAGGGGGCTACGAGCAGTACTTC	CASRAGGYEQYF
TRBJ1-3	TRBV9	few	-	TGTGCCAGCAGCGTAGGGGTGGATTCCTCTGGAAACACCATATATTTT	CASSVGVDSSGNTIYF
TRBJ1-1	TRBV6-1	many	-	TGTGCCAGCAGTCCCGGGACGCTCCGACAAGCTTTCTTT	CASSPGTLRQAFF
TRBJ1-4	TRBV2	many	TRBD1	TGTGCCAGCAGTGACAGGGGGTTAGGAAAACTGTTTTTT	CASSDRGLGKLFF
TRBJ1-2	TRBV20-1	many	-	TGCAGTGCTAGAGATTTCAGGGGCGAGAGTGGCTACACCTTC	CSARDFRGESGYTF
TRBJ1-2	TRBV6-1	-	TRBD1	TGTGCCAGCAGTGCGACAGGGGGCGCATATGGCTACACCTTC	CASSATGGAYGYTF
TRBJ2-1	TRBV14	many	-	TGTGCCAGCAGCCCCTGGGGCCGGGGGAGTGAGCAGTTCTTC	CASSPWGRGSEQFF
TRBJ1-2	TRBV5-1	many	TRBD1	TGCGCCAGCAGCTTACTTGTCGGAGAAACAGGGGACTATGGCTACACCTTC	CASSLLVGETGDYGYTF
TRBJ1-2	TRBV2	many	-	TGTGCCTGGACATCCCTCGATACTTCTAACTATGGCTACACCTTC	CAWTSLDTSNYGYTF
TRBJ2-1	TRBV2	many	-	TGTGCCAGCAGTGAAGGCCCGGGACTCTCAAATGAGCAGTTCTTC	CASSEGPGLSNEQFF
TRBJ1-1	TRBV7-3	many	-	TGTGCCAGCAGCCACGGACAGACGAACACTGAAGCTTTCTTT	CASSHGQTNTEAFF
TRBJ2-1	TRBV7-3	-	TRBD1	TGTGCCAGCAGCTTAACTAGGGGGCCCGAGCAGTTCTTC	CASSLTRGPEQFF
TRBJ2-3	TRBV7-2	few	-	TGTGCCAGGGACCGGGGCGATACGCAGTATTTT	CARDRGDTQYF
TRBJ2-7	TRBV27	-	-	TGTGCCAGCAGTGGTCCGTCCTACGAAGAGTACTTC	CASSGPSYEEYF
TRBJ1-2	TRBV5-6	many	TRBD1	TGTGCCAGCAGCTTGGAATCTACAGGGGCTGGCTACACCTTC	CASSLESTGAGYTF
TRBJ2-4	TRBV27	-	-	TGTGCCAGCTGGGGGGGGGCGAACATTCAGTACTTC	CASWGGANIQYF
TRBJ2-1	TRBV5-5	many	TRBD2	TGTGCCAGCAGCTTGGGGGCTTGGACTAGCGTTAGCTCCTACAATGAGCAGTTCTTC	CASSLGAWTSVSSYNEQFF
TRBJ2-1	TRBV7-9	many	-	TGTGCCAGCAGGTATTCCCTCGACAGAGAGCAGTTCTTC	CASRYSLDREQFF
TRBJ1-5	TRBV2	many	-	TGTGCCAGCAGAGCGTGGACAGGCAATCAGCCCCAGCATTTT	CASRAWTGNQPQHF
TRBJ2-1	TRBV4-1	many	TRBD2	TGCGCCAGCAGCCTCTTGCTAGCGGGGCTTTACAATGAGCAGTTCTTC	CASSLLLAGLYNEQFF
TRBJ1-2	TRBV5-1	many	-	TGCGCCAGCAGCTTGGCCGACAGCCTGAACTATGGCTACACCTTC	CASSLADSLNYGYTF
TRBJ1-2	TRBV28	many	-	TGTGCCGGAGGAAGAGTAGGTGCTCACTATGGCTACACCTTC	CAGGRVGAHYGYTF
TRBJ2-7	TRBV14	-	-	TGTGCCAGCAGCCAAAGGGACTACGAGCAGTACTTC	CASSQRDYEQYF
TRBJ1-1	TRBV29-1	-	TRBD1	TGCAGCGTTCTCCCGAAGAACAGGGGGACTGAAGCTTTCTTT	CSVLPKNRGTEAFF
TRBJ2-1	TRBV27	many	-	TGTGCCAGCAGTTTGGGGTGGGGCCAGTGGGTCAATGAGCAGTTCTTC	CASSLGWGQWVNEQFF
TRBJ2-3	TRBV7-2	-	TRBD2	TGTGCCAGCAGCTTAAGGGGCGGGGGGTTTCAAACAGATACGCAGTATTTT	CASSLRGGGFQTDTQYF
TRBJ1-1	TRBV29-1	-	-	TGCAGCGTTGGGGGGGGGCAGGGGACCACTGAAGCTTTCTTT	CSVGGGQGTTEAFF
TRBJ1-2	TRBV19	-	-	TGTGCCAGTAGTACTGCCGCTAGGACAGTATTTTTCTATGGCTACACCTTC	CASSTAARTVFFYGYTF
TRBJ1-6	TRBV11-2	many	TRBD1	TGTGCCAGCAGCTCACCACAGGGGGTATATAATTCACCCCTCCACTTT	CASSSPQGVYNSPLHF
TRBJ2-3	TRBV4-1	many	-	TGCGCCAGCAGCCAAGAGGGTCTCTTTTCGGCCGCCCGGGATACGCAGTATTTT	CASSQEGLFSAARDTQYF
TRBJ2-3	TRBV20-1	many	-	TGCAGTGCCATAACTTCCGGGACGCCCACAGATACGCAGTATTTT	CSAITSGTPTDTQYF
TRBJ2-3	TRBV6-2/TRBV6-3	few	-	TGTGCCAGCAGTTATCGGGGCTCTCCTGGAGATACGCAGTATTTT	CASSYRGSPGDTQYF
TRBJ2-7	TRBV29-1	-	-	TGCAGCGTTGAAGTATCCTATGGAAGGGGTCTCTTCTACGAGCAGTACTTC	CSVEVSYGRGLFYEQYF
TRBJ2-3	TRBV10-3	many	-	TGTGCCATCAGTGAGTATCGGGCGCCAGTCGCTAGCACAGATACGCAGTATTTT	CAISEYRAPVASTDTQYF
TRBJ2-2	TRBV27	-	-	TGTGCCAGCAGGCCGGGACTCAACACCGGGGAGCTGTTTTTT	CASRPGLNTGELFF
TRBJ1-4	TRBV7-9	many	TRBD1	TGTGCCAGCAGCTTAGGCGGACAGGGGAGGGAAAAACTGTTTTTT	CASSLGGQGREKLFF